Sequencing of this TCR beta chain was carried out in a study of blood T cell repertoires in COVID-19. Study as a whole: COVID-19 samples collected from the United States, Italy and Spain covered acute and convalescent phases. In each case, the material was cDNA or gDNA derived from T cells, B-cell-depleted T cells, or PBMCs.

As handled by the study authors: Reference gene primer amplification yielded estimated nucleated cell counts. Some clones are missing from TCRdb's copy, which holds only in-frame ones; the method was immunoSEQ multiplex PCR. That table supplies the V and J calls and clone size; D and trimming were determined from the DNA. Of some 170,000 clones listed, 80% to 90% are singletons. This clone was detected once. The J segment lost 4 bases and the V segment lost 4 bases, leaving 1 base of the junction unmatched. The V gene's germline CDR1 is WNHNN and CDR2 SYGVQD (reference sequence). The CDR3 is made up of 12 amino acids.

The specimen sequenced was peripheral blood. The receptor comes from a human donor in a cohort sampled during active COVID-19. The chain links TRBV10-1 to TRBJ2-7; 7 bases fit TRBD2. CDR3 nucleotide sequence: TGCGCCAGCAGTGCCGGGGGGTACGAGCAGTACTTC. Its protein is CASSAGGYEQYF.